The source of this T cell receptor beta chain is a study of blood T cell repertoires in COVID-19. About the study: PBMCs, B-cell-depleted T cells, or T cells were the source of the cDNA or gDNA that made up the material.

In the source study's methods: Amplification from reference gene primers served as the basis for estimated nucleated cell counts. The data were produced by immunoSEQ multiplex PCR, yet TCRdb's version contains in-frame clones alone and is incomplete. V, J and clone size were drawn from that table, and D and trimming were deduced from the DNA. The sample consists of about 150,000 clones, about 76% of them appearing once. The CDR3 consists of 14 residues. V dropped 3 bases and J dropped 2 bases, with 10 bases sitting between them. The V gene's germline CDR1 is SGHAT and CDR2 FQNNGV. This TCR derives from a woman aged 55-70 years with active or convalescent COVID-19. This sequence joins TRBV11-2 and TRBJ1-2; TRBD1 might be the D (6 bases). Sample: peripheral blood. CDR3 nucleotides: TGTGCCAGCAGCTTTAACAGGGAAAACTATGGCTACACCTTC. Amino acids: CASSFNRENYGYTF.